The rows below give T cell receptor beta chains drawn from one sample of a study of cytomegalovirus exposure and HLA in healthy donors. Using immunoSEQ multiplex PCR, the repertoire was profiled, and TCRdb retains in-frame clones only, with some absent. Among 120,000 to 150,000 clones listed, 88% were seen once. The sample taken for sequencing was PBMCs. The receptors were sampled from a woman aged 18-35 years in good health and CMV-seropositive. Both conserved end residues are trimmed from each CDR3. Size values are once, few and many counts, or a class for expanded clones, and some rows have none.

clone_size	v_call	j_call	cdr3_aa
.	TRBV19	TRBJ2-3	ASSGGRNTDTQY
.	TRBV30	TRBJ2-3	AWSVPWLAGEVDTQY
.	TRBV25-1	TRBJ2-3	ASRGQGSDTQY
.	TRBV5-4	TRBJ2-7	ASSLGKQGGYQQY
.	TRBV29-1	TRBJ2-6	SVEDSTGANVLT
.	TRBV4-3	TRBJ2-5	ASSQDLRGLETQY
.	TRBV2	TRBJ2-2	ASSLQGVNTGELF
.	TRBV10-3	TRBJ1-6	AIRDSSYNSPLH
.	TRBV30	TRBJ2-1	AWSSVGGEQF
.	TRBV6-1	TRBJ2-6	ASSETVLVIWGESGANVLT
.	TRBV4-2	TRBJ2-4	ASSPQGTIAKNIQY
.	TRBV11-1	TRBJ1-1	ASSLGRQGTEAF
.	TRBV6-4	TRBJ2-5	ASSPCGWRMGETQY
.	TRBV27	TRBJ1-1	ASSLGLGVRNTEAF
.	TRBV5-1	TRBJ1-6	ASSLASAGPNSPLH
.	TRBV6-5	TRBJ1-5	ASSYSTGSQPQH
few	TRBV11-2	TRBJ2-2	ASSSTLVVGELF
.	TRBV11-1	TRBJ2-3	ASSLAIGDTDTQY
.	TRBV15	TRBJ1-4	ATSPRQANEKLF
.	TRBV5-1	TRBJ2-6	ATEQGGSGANVLT
.	TRBV18	TRBJ1-2	ASSPPISGARGYGYT
.	TRBV14	TRBJ1-6	ASSPRPARNSPLH
.	TRBV4-2	TRBJ2-5	ASSQDAQGRTQY
.	TRBV28	TRBJ1-5	ASRVSPGQGDQPQH
few	TRBV9	TRBJ2-1	ASSVSDSVSYNEQF
.	TRBV4-3	TRBJ1-2	ASSHRGRGANYGYT
.	TRBV10-3	TRBJ1-1	AIQDRGLEAF
.	TRBV2	TRBJ2-3	ASGGAGTPDTQY
.	TRBV5-1	TRBJ1-2	ASNWSGRNYGYT
.	TRBV28	TRBJ1-1	ASSSLGVLDTEAF
.	TRBV5-6	TRBJ1-1	ASSRDRIFEAF
.	TRBV7-3	TRBJ2-1	ASSFSGRGYNEQF
.	TRBV27	TRBJ1-2	ASTWTGGNYGYT
.	TRBV7-9	TRBJ1-2	ASTKTATNGYT
.	TRBV6-1	TRBJ2-7	ASSDAGARGEQY
.	TRBV27	TRBJ2-4	ASRGQGPKNIQY
.	TRBV27	TRBJ2-2	ASGRIAGVRGDTGELF
.	TRBV29-1	TRBJ1-5	SVSGTGGDQPQH
once	TRBV6-5	TRBJ2-3	ASMAAGADTQY
.	TRBV15	TRBJ1-3	ATSRQGLLGNTIY
.	TRBV15	TRBJ1-3	ATSRDLTGAIGNTIY
.	TRBV5-4	TRBJ2-1	ASSLGTGTYNEQF
once	TRBV6-1	TRBJ2-3	ASRARGPDTQY
.	TRBV18	TRBJ2-7	ASSYIGTSGYEQY
.	TRBV7-2	TRBJ2-5	ASSYGGGETQY